This TCR beta chain was profiled in a study of blood T cell repertoires in COVID-19. On the study more broadly: Whether acute or convalescent, the COVID-19 samples came from the United States, Italy and Spain.

The germline V gene encodes CDR1 SGHTA and CDR2 FQGNSA. This CDR3 spans 15 amino acids. V was cut by 5 bases and J by 0 bases, with 13 bases left in between. TCRdb keeps only in-frame clones here, not all; method: immunoSEQ multiplex PCR. The sample includes approximately 90,000 clones, 88% of them seen just once. The genes are TRBV7-2 and TRBJ1-1; maybe TRBD1 (6 bases). The sequencing input was peripheral blood. The sequence derives from a man aged 55-75 years with acute or convalescent COVID-19. The CDR3 DNA follows: TGTGCCAGCAGCGCTACACAGGGATTGAACACTGAAGCTTTCTTT. As protein: CASSATQGLNTEAFF.